This T cell receptor beta chain was recorded in a study of T cells in Graves' hyperthyroidism and ophthalmopathy. Study at large: Any treatment followed the collection of peripheral blood at initial diagnosis.

As to this clonotype: The antigen is undetermined.

The investigators amplified TCR beta CDR3 regions from RNA transcripts. TCR CDR3 underwent first-round RT-PCR with the HTBI primer set. TCRdb redid the calling of the multiplex PCR reads with MiXCR, one entry per CDR3 protein. The table lists approximately 590,000 distinct CDR3 sequences, 15% to 19% of them singletons. Study-wide findings and caveats: A median around 5.9 months before onset, the model predicted ophthalmopathy.

What was sequenced was blood. The receptor's source is a woman aged 30 to 39 with Graves' hyperthyroidism.

CDR3 amino acids: CAISEERESYEQYF. Here the CDR3 DNA reads TGTGCCATCAGTGAGGAGCGGGAGTCCTACGAGCAGTACTTC. The chain links TRBV10-3 to TRBJ2-7; the match to TRBD2 covers 8 bases. CDR3 length: 14 amino acids. Per germline, CDR1 ENHRY and CDR2 SYGVKD. V dropped 2 bases and J dropped 1; count of bases not matched to a gene: 1.